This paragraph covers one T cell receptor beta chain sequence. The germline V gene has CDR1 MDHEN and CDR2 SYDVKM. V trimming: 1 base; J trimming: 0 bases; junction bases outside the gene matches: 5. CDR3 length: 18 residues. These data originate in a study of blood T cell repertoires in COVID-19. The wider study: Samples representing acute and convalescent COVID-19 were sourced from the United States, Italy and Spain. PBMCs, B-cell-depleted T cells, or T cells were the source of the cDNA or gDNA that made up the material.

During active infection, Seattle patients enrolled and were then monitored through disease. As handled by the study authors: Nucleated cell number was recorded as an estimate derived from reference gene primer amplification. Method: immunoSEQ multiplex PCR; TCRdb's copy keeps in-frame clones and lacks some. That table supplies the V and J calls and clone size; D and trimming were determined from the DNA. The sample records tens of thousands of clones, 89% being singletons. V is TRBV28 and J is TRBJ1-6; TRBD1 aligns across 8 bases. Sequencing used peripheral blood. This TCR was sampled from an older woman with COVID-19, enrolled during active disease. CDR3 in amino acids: CASSLSGQDSSYNSPLHF. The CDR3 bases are TGTGCCAGCAGTTTATCGGGACAGGACAGCTCCTATAATTCACCCCTCCACTTT.